This TCR beta chain was captured by sequencing in a study of cytomegalovirus exposure and HLA in healthy donors. For the study at large: Clustering assigned 81% of the roughly 400 genotyped donors to the Caucasian-associated ancestry cluster.

To note about this clone: No antigen is known for it.

Study-wide results and caveats: An analysis was carried out at a later point. It showed that HLA-associated TCR beta chains were more clonally expanded than equally common non-associated chains. In the analysis, some V segments, TRBV6-2 and TRBV6-3 included, were excluded as indistinguishable.

With 60 Vbeta and 13 Jbeta primers, the PCR was carried out. In the authors' workflow: Unique TCR beta chains totaled about 73 million in a later count, with roughly 12 million of them shared. Clones were sequenced by immunoSEQ multiplex PCR, and TCRdb holds only the in-frame ones, with some missing. V and J calls and clone size are those listed in that table; D and trimming were worked out from the DNA. The table includes more than 80,000 clones, around four fifths detected once. The length of the CDR3 is 15 residues. With 1 base clipped from V and 5 bases from J, the junction kept 3 bases outside the gene matches. Germline CDR1 MGHRA, CDR2 YSYEKL.

Material: PBMCs. The source of this sequence is a woman aged 40 to 50 in good health and CMV-seropositive. The chain has TRBV4-1 and TRBJ2-2; 8 bases match TRBD2. The DNA of the CDR3 is TGCGCCAGCAGCCAAGTAGCGGGAAAGACCGGGGAGCTGTTTTTT. It specifies CASSQVAGKTGELFF.